This T cell receptor (beta chain) was captured in a study of blood T cell repertoires in COVID-19. Study at large: Material from acute and convalescent COVID-19 was sourced from the United States, Italy and Spain. Sample material is recorded as cDNA or gDNA derived from T cells, B-cell-depleted T cells, or PBMCs.

This clone was observed a handful of times. Per the study methods: How many nucleated cells were present was estimated from reference gene primer amplification. Clones were read by immunoSEQ multiplex PCR, and TCRdb kept only the in-frame ones, dropping some. V, J and clone size derive from that table, while D and trimming were established from the DNA sequence. The data hold around 70,000 clones, with under 85% observed a single time. Trimming shortened V by 0 bases and J by 7 bases, and 9 bases separated the two germline ends. The CDR3 sequence is 14 residues long. The germline V gene encodes CDR1 LGHDT and CDR2 YNNKEL (reference sequence).

This clonotype was obtained from a woman in her fifties or sixties with acute or convalescent COVID-19. Material for sequencing was peripheral blood. The chain recombines TRBV3-1 (or the pseudogene TRBV3-2) with TRBJ1-4; unclear D gene. CDR3 DNA: TGTGCCAGCAGCCAAGAGGCTCTAGGTGAAAAACTGTTTTTT. Its protein product is CASSQEALGEKLFF.